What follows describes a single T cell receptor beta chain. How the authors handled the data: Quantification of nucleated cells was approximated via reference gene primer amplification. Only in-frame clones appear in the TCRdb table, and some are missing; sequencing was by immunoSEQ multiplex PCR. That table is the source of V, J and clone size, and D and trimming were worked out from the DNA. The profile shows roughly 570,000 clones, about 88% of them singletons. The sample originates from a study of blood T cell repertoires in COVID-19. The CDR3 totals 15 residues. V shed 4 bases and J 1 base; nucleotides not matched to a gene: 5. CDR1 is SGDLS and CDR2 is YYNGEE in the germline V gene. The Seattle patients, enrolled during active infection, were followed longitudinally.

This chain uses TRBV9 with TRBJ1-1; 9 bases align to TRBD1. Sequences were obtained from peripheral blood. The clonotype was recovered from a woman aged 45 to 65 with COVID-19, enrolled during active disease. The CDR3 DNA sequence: TGTGCCAGCAGCCCCCGGGGACAGGGGAACACTGAAGCTTTCTTT. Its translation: CASSPRGQGNTEAFF.